This T cell receptor beta chain was obtained from a study of T cell changes during pregnancy in multiple sclerosis (dated by TCRdb to the late 2010s). Regarding the complete study: The study examined how the T cell repertoire changed over the course of pregnancy in women with multiple sclerosis.

The receptor library was made with the immunoSEQ multiplex PCR assay. This immuneACCESS table, as held by TCRdb, lists in-frame sequences with V and J called but not all clones. Of the missing ones, under half trace to an unresolved V gene in checked studies; the others have no known cause. Here the sample has roughly 45,000 clones; about nine tenths occur a single time. The ten largest clonotypes hold around 4.7% of the sample. As regards this clone: Its cognate antigen has yet to be identified. Qualities for individual bases were not recorded, and no much larger clone is one base off.

Via the germline V gene (reference sequence), CDR1 is LNHNV and CDR2 YYDKDF. The CDR3 covers 14 residues, taking in both the cysteine and the phenylalanine. Only CDR3 DNA remains: 42 bases, in frame from the first base. Relative to germline, V is 1 base shorter and J is 5 bases shorter, with 11 bases between their ends. This chain is built from TRBV15 and TRBJ2-5; the D gene is not confidently resolved. This receptor was obtained from a female donor in good health, enrolled as a control in a pregnancy study. The sample consisted of peripheral blood, taken in the second trimester of pregnancy. The DNA sequence is given as TGTGCCACCAGCAGAGCACAGAAGCCTGAGACCCAGTACTTC. This is translated as CATSRAQKPETQYF.